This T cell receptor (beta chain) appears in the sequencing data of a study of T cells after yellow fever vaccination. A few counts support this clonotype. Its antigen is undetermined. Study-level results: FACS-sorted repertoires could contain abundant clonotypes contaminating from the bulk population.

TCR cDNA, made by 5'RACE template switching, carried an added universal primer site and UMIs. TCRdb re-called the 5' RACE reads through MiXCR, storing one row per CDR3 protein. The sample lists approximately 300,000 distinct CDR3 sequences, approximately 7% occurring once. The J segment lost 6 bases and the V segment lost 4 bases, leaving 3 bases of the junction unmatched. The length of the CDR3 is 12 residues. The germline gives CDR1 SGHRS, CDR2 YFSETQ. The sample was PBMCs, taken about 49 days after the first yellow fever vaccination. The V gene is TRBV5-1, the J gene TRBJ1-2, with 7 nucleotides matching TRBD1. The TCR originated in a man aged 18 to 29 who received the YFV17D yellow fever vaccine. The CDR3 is CASSTDRDGYTF. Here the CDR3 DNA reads TGCGCCAGCAGCACCGACAGGGATGGCTACACCTTC. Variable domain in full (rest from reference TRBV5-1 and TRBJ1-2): KAGVTQTPRYLIKTRGQQVTLSCSPISGHRSVSWYQQTPGQGLQFLFEYFSETQRNKGNFPGRFSGRQFSNSRSEMNVSTLELGDSALYLCASSTDRDGYTFGSGTRLTVV.